The 31 T cell receptor beta chains listed next were all sequenced from one sample in a study of cytomegalovirus exposure and HLA in healthy donors. PCR primers comprised 60 Vbeta and 13 Jbeta primers. Sequencing used immunoSEQ multiplex PCR; TCRdb keeps in-frame clones, though not all of them. This sample has fewer than 250,000 clones, with roughly 87% found just once. Specimen: PBMCs. Receptor source: a boy between 2 and 15 years old in good health and CMV-seronegative.

This clone has just one count. The chain has TRBV6-5 and TRBJ2-2, with D possibly matching TRBD2 (5 bases). Trimming stripped 4 bases from V and 4 bases from J, with 13 bases between. This CDR3 spans 15 amino acids. CDR1 is MNHEY and CDR2 is SVGAGI in the germline V gene. The CDR3 bases are TGTGCCAGCAGTTTGAGGGATACGGGCACCGGGGAGCTGTTTTTT. Translating it yields CASSLRDTGTGELFF.

The genes are TRBV30 and TRBJ1-2; D is perhaps TRBD1 (5 bases). This CDR3 region has 17 residues. V was shortened by 0 bases and J by 4 bases, with 21 bases between the two germline ends. Germline V gene data show CDR1 as GTSNPN and CDR2 as SVGIG (reference sequence). The CDR3 DNA sequence: TGTGCCTGGAGTGTAACGTCCGGCAGGGAAGTATCCTATGGCTACACCTTC. It yields the protein CAWSVTSGREVSYGYTF.

This chain links TRBV11-1 with TRBJ2-3; D may be TRBD2 (6 bases). V was clipped by 3 bases and J by 2 bases, with 9 bases between them. In germline, CDR1 is SGHAT, CDR2 FQDESV (reference sequence). This CDR3 is built from 14 residues. In nucleotides, the CDR3 is TGTGCCAGCAGCTTTAGCGGAGCCACAGATACGCAGTATTTT. Translated, it gives CASSFSGATDTQYF.

This clone has only a few counts. V is TRBV6-5 and J is TRBJ1-1; D might be TRBD1 (5 bases). This CDR3 has 13 residues. With 3 bases removed from V and 3 bases from J, the gap between germline ends came to 8 bases. The germline CDR1 and CDR2 sequences are MNHEY and SVGAGI. Written as DNA, the CDR3 is TGTGCCAGCAGTTATACCAGGGACACTGAAGCTTTCTTT. Its protein is CASSYTRDTEAFF.

The chain couples TRBV7-8 to TRBJ1-5; tentative D call: TRBD1 (6 bases). Trimming removed 1 base at V and 3 bases at J, with 16 bases between. Germline V CDR1 and CDR2: SGHVS, FQNEAQ. The CDR3 loop spans 17 amino acids. CDR3 amino acids: CASSLVGTRGPNQPQHF. CDR3 nucleotide sequence: TGTGCCAGCAGCTTAGTGGGTACCAGGGGACCCAATCAGCCCCAGCATTTT.

This clone was observed a few times. The rearrangement joins TRBV6-1 to TRBJ2-2; D is unclear. Trimming removed 5 bases from V and 3 bases from J, with 13 bases in between. CDR3 length: 15 amino acids. Germline lookup yields CDR1 MNHNS and CDR2 SASEGT. The CDR3 bases are TGTGCCAGCAGTCGTTTCAAGTCGGACACCGGGGAGCTGTTTTTT. Translation gives CASSRFKSDTGELFF.

V is TRBV5-1 and J is TRBJ1-2, with 8 bases that match TRBD1. Germline V CDR1 and CDR2: SGHRS, YFSETQ. The CDR3 runs to 16 residues. V lost 4 bases and J lost 4; bases outside the gene matches: 12. The CDR3 loop reads CASSPDRGLVLYGYTF. DNA of the CDR3: TGCGCCAGCAGCCCAGACAGGGGTCTGGTGCTCTATGGCTACACCTTC.

This rearrangement joins TRBV28 to TRBJ2-4; no clear D gene. The CDR3 runs to 13 residues. The V and J ends lost 5 bases and 0 bases respectively, with 5 bases between them. Germline CDR1 reads MDHEN; CDR2 reads SYDVKM. DNA of the CDR3: TGTGCCAGCAGTACGGTAGCCAAAAACATTCAGTACTTC. Residues: CASSTVAKNIQYF.

The V call is TRBV29-1, the J call TRBJ2-5; D perhaps matches TRBD1 (5 bases). The J call is uncertain, as TRBJ2-7 better fits the DNA end. Germline V gene sequence: CDR1 SQVTM, CDR2 ANQGSEA. The CDR3 is made up of 14 amino acids. CDR3 nucleotide sequence: TGCAGCGTTGGTGGGGCAGGATTGACCTACGAGCAGTACTTC. This codes for CSVGGAGLTYEQYF.

This clone was seen only a few times. CDR3 loop: CASSLGQPVNTEAFF. In nucleotides, the CDR3 is TGCGCCAGCAGCCTAGGACAGCCTGTGAACACTGAAGCTTTCTTT. The V gene is TRBV5-1, the J gene TRBJ1-1, with TRBD1 as a possible D gene (6 bases). V lost 4 bases to trimming and J lost 0 bases, with 13 bases between them. Per germline, CDR1 SGHRS and CDR2 YFSETQ. This CDR3 has 15 amino acids.

The genes are TRBV27 and TRBJ2-7, with TRBD2 as a possible D gene (6 bases). Between the trimmed V and J ends, which lost 0 bases and 3 bases, there was a span of 18 bases. Germline V CDR1 and CDR2: MNHEY, SMNVEV (reference sequence). The CDR3 sequence is 17 residues long. CDR3 residues: CASSLSRRDAKNYEQYF. CDR3 bases: TGTGCCAGCAGTTTATCGAGGAGGGACGCAAAGAACTACGAGCAGTACTTC.

The rearrangement links TRBV23-1 to TRBJ1-4, with D unresolved. TRBV23-1 is designated an ORF whose function remains uncertain. The V and J ends lost 4 bases and 0 bases respectively, with 9 bases between them. The CDR3 totals 15 residues. The DNA for the CDR3 is TGCGCCAGCAGTCGCCGGGATGCAACTAATGAAAAACTGTTTTTT. It yields the protein CASSRRDATNEKLFF.

The CDR3 spells CARQSYGSGANVLTF. The CDR3 nucleotides read TGTGCCCGACAATCTTATGGCTCTGGGGCCAACGTCCTGACTTTC. This chain connects TRBV30 to TRBJ2-6, with D unresolved. CDR1 GTSNPN and CDR2 SVGIG come from the germline V gene (reference sequence). Trimming stripped 8 bases from V and 0 bases from J, with 14 bases between. The CDR3 is made up of 15 amino acids.

The chain combines TRBV9 with TRBJ2-3; TRBD2 agrees at 14 bases. With V trimmed by 4 bases and J by 9 bases, 10 bases remained unmatched. Germline values: CDR1 SGDLS, CDR2 YYNGEE. The CDR3 sequence is 16 residues long. CDR3 nucleotides: TGTGCCAGCAGCCCTCCGGGACTAGCGGGGGTTTCCACGCAGTATTTT. Its protein product is CASSPPGLAGVSTQYF.

The gene calls are TRBV19 and TRBJ2-1, with TRBD2 as a possible D gene (6 bases). The CDR3 consists of 14 residues. CDR1 is LNHDA and CDR2 is SQIVND in the germline V gene (reference sequence). Trimming cost V 1 base and J 4 bases, with 8 bases left between them. CDR3 bases: TGTGCCAGTAGTATAGGGGGGGTGTACAATGAGCAGTTCTTC. It specifies CASSIGGVYNEQFF.

This clone was seen only a few times. The chain has TRBV7-3 and TRBJ1-4, with a possible D match to TRBD1 (6 bases). V was trimmed by 5 bases and J by 6 bases, leaving 16 bases between them. Germline-derived CDR1 and CDR2 are SGHTA and FQGTGA. This CDR3 comprises 15 residues. Here the CDR3 DNA reads TGTGCCAGCAGCCCCTCCGGGACATGGGATGAAAAACTGTTTTTT. This translates into CASSPSGTWDEKLFF.

The sample holds a few counts of this clone. The sample has other DNA sequences that encode this CDR3 too. J is TRBJ2-3 and V is TRBV18, with D possibly matching TRBD2 (5 bases). Germline V lookup: CDR1 KGHSH, CDR2 LQKENI. V lost 6 bases and J 6 bases, leaving 10 bases between the germline ends. CDR3 length: 12 residues. The chain's CDR3 is CASSPSGDTQYF. DNA for the CDR3: TGTGCCAGCTCGCCTTCGGGGGATACGCAGTATTTT.

This sequence joins TRBV10-1 and TRBJ2-2, with TRBD1 matching 8 bases. There are 13 residues in the CDR3. Trimming at V came to 8 bases and at J to 6 bases, leaving 5 bases not matched to a gene. Per germline, CDR1 WNHNN and CDR2 SYGVQD (reference sequence). The CDR3 sequence: CASGTGGPGELFF. DNA of the CDR3: TGCGCCAGCGGGACAGGAGGACCCGGGGAGCTGTTTTTT.

The chain recombines TRBV10-3 with TRBJ2-1; D perhaps matches TRBD2 (5 bases). Germline CDR1 ENHRY, CDR2 SYGVKD. The V end lost 10 bases, the J end lost 8 bases, and 15 bases lay between the germline ends. There are 12 residues in the CDR3. The CDR3 coding sequence is TGTGCCACCCGGTCCAACGGGGATGAGCAGTTCTTC. It codes for CATRSNGDEQFF.

The gene calls are TRBV5-6 and TRBJ2-7; tentatively, D is TRBD2 (6 bases). Germline CDR1 is SGHDT and CDR2 is YYEEEE. Trimming shortened V by 2 bases and J by 2 bases, and 14 bases separated the two germline ends. This CDR3 contains 15 residues. This CDR3 reads CASSFPLAQAYEQYF. The CDR3 nucleotides read TGTGCCAGCAGCTTTCCCCTAGCGCAGGCCTACGAGCAGTACTTC.

This rearrangement joins TRBV18 to TRBJ1-4, with D possibly being TRBD1 (5 bases). Germline values: CDR1 KGHSH, CDR2 LQKENI. V shed 2 bases and J shed 4 bases, with 20 bases lying between them. The CDR3 runs 18 residues. CDR3 residues: CASSPETGSLGGNEKLFF. The DNA of the CDR3 is TGTGCCAGCTCACCAGAGACGGGATCTTTGGGGGGTAATGAAAAACTGTTTTTT.

This chain links TRBV6-1 with TRBJ2-2; possible D gene TRBD2, 6 bases. CDR1 MNHNS and CDR2 SASEGT come from the germline V gene. The V and J ends lost 3 bases and 4 bases respectively, with 18 bases between them. The CDR3 runs to 17 residues. Here the CDR3 DNA reads TGTGCCAGCAGTGAGTACTCACCGGGACTCGGCACCGGGGAGCTGTTTTTT. As protein: CASSEYSPGLGTGELFF.

The gene calls are TRBV10-3 and TRBJ2-5, with D maybe TRBD1 (6 bases). The J call could be wrong; TRBJ2-7 is a better fit for the DNA end. The CDR3 covers 12 residues. From germline, CDR1 is ENHRY and CDR2 SYGVKD. CDR3: CAISLQGYEQYF. CDR3 bases: TGTGCCATCAGCCTACAGGGCTACGAGCAGTACTTC.

The chain has TRBV5-1 and TRBJ1-3; 11 positions agree with TRBD1. The CDR3 runs to 17 residues. The germline gives CDR1 SGHRS, CDR2 YFSETQ. V lost 3 bases and J lost 2; bases outside the gene matches: 7. In DNA, the CDR3 is TGCGCCAGCAGCTCATCCGGGACAGGGGGTACTGGAAACACCATATATTTT. Its translation: CASSSSGTGGTGNTIYF.

Note on this clone: At one of its ends the junction is not consistent with the germline gene, which may arise from a read error. This chain uses TRBV7-9 with TRBJ2-7; 7 bases are shared with TRBD1. CDR3 length equals 13 residues. Germline V gene lookup returns CDR1 SEHNR and CDR2 FQNEAQ (reference sequence). CDR3 bases: TGTTCCAGCAGCCCGAGGGGGCACTACGAGCAGTACTTC. This translates into CSSSPRGHYEQYF.

V is TRBV7-3 and J is TRBJ2-3, with D possibly TRBD2 on 6 matching bases. From germline, CDR1 is SGHTA and CDR2 FQGTGA. The CDR3 sequence is 14 residues long. V shed 5 bases and J shed 5 bases, with 14 bases lying between them. This chain's CDR3 is CASSPRGREDTQYF. The CDR3 DNA reads TGTGCCAGCAGCCCGCGGGGTCGTGAAGATACGCAGTATTTT.

The chain carries TRBV20-1 and TRBJ1-2, with 8 bases fitting TRBD1. Germline assignment: CDR1 DFQATT and CDR2 SNEGSKA (reference sequence). The V and J ends lost 1 base and 10 bases, in that order; junction bases with no gene match: 2. The length of the CDR3 is 11 residues. CDR3 sequence reads: CSARVDRVYTF. In nucleotides, the CDR3 is TGCAGTGCTAGAGTGGACAGGGTCTACACCTTC.

This sequence joins TRBV30 and TRBJ2-2; TRBD1 matches 8 bases. The V segment lost 2 bases and the J segment 0 bases; nucleotides outside the gene matches: 11. Germline CDR1 and CDR2: GTSNPN and SVGIG (reference sequence). The CDR3 consists of 18 residues. The CDR3, as DNA: TGTGCCTGGAGTATGGGACAGGTCACAATTCCGAACACCGGGGAGCTGTTTTTT. It codes for CAWSMGQVTIPNTGELFF.

This clone was detected only a few times. The chain carries TRBV30 and TRBJ1-2; 7 bases are a match to TRBD1. The CDR3 spans 14 residues. The V and J ends lost 2 bases and 2 bases, in that order; junction bases with no gene match: 5. Germline values: CDR1 GTSNPN, CDR2 SVGIG (reference sequence). CDR3 protein: CAWSTATGNYGYTF. As DNA, the CDR3 is TGTGCCTGGAGTACCGCGACAGGGAACTATGGCTACACCTTC.

The rearrangement uses TRBV5-6 and TRBJ2-5; TRBD1 aligns across 8 bases. The germline V gene has CDR1 SGHDT and CDR2 YYEEEE. The CDR3 is 15 residues long. J gave up 5 bases and V 3 bases, and 9 bases lay outside the gene matches. This CDR3 is CASSSIGQGAETQYF. Written as DNA, the CDR3 is TGTGCCAGCAGCTCCATCGGCCAGGGGGCTGAGACCCAGTACTTC.

The chain joins TRBV30 to TRBJ2-7; D is undetermined. The CDR3 has 11 amino acids. Germline V gives CDR1 GTSNPN, CDR2 SVGIG (reference sequence). V was pared by 1 base and J by 6 bases, with 7 bases between. CDR3 bases: TGTGCCTGGAGTGCAGGCCCCGAGCAGTACTTC. Protein: CAWSAGPEQYF.